This T cell receptor (beta chain) stems from a study of T-cell reconstitution after alpha-beta-depleted transplantation in children. Findings and limits, study-wide: Fresh T-cell production supplied most of the T-cell counts and diversity seen one year after transplant.

In this sample, this clonotype turned up a few times. Its antigen is currently unknown. The germline V gene has CDR1 DFQATT and CDR2 SNEGSKA (reference sequence). The CDR3 covers 17 residues. J lost 0 bases, V lost 5 bases, and 13 bases had no gene match. It was with unique molecular identifiers that the TCRbeta library was prepared. Via MiXCR, TCRdb re-called the PCR reads, giving one row per CDR3 protein. The profile shows some 200,000 distinct CDR3 sequences, roughly 8.3% of them singletons. The V call is TRBV20-1, the J call TRBJ2-1; 7 positions match TRBD2. This clonotype originated in a male patient aged 2-9 years who had a stem cell transplant for acute myeloid leukemia, so the T cells may come from the graft donor. The source material was PBMCs, mostly from graft donor cells, sampled 360 days after TCRalphabeta/CD19-depleted stem cell transplant. CDR3 sequence: CSAPSSGALSSYNEQFF. DNA for the CDR3: TGCAGTGCTCCAAGCAGCGGGGCTCTTAGCTCCTACAATGAGCAGTTCTTC.